The next 14 T cell receptor beta chains were all read from a single sample in a study of shared clonotypes between healthy human individuals. The protocol was immunoSEQ multiplex PCR, while the TCRdb copy is restricted to in-frame clones and leaves out a portion. In the table there are about 1 million clones, around 74% of which are singletons. Sequencing input: memory CD4+ T cells sorted from blood. The subset: CD45RA-negative fraction. These receptors all stem from a man between 18 and 29 years old in good health.

The V call is TRBV5-5, the J call TRBJ1-2; D remains ambiguous. The V end lost 1 base, the J end lost 5 bases, and 12 bases lay between the germline ends. Germline V gene sequence: CDR1 SGHKS, CDR2 YYEKEE (reference sequence). The CDR3 is made up of 14 amino acids. In nucleotides, the CDR3 is TGTGCCAGCAGCTTGAGGGCGTCGCATTATGGCTACACCTTC. It is translated as CASSLRASHYGYTF.

A single count supports this clone. The genes are TRBV19 and TRBJ2-3; a weak D match, TRBD2 (7 bases). Germline assignment: CDR1 LNHDA and CDR2 SQIVND (reference sequence). V shed 6 bases and J shed 2 bases, with 18 bases lying between them. The CDR3 covers 16 residues. The CDR3 is CASSRRGRASTDTQYF. CDR3 nucleotide sequence: TGTGCCAGTAGCAGGAGGGGGAGGGCCTCCACAGATACGCAGTATTTT.

This clone showed up just a few times. The chain links TRBV19 to TRBJ2-6, with D hard to call. CDR3 length: 15 residues. Trimming pared 3 bases from V and 0 bases from J, leaving 6 bases between. CDR1 is LNHDA, CDR2 SQIVND, per germline (reference sequence). This CDR3 reads CASSIPRSGANVLTF. The DNA of the CDR3 is TGTGCCAGTAGTATCCCCCGCTCTGGGGCCAACGTCCTGACTTTC.

This clone has just a few counts. The V and J genes are TRBV6-5 and TRBJ1-6, with no clear D. Deletions cut 8 bases from V and 10 bases from J, with 6 bases between. Germline V CDR1 and CDR2: MNHEY, SVGAGI. The CDR3 totals 10 residues. CDR3 protein: CASGPSPLHF. CDR3 DNA: TGTGCCAGCGGACCCTCACCCCTCCACTTT.

V is TRBV29-1 and J is TRBJ1-5, with no clear D. The V end was cut by 4 bases, the J end by 7 bases, with 23 bases between. There are 16 residues in the CDR3. Germline CDR1 SQVTM, CDR2 ANQGSEA. The CDR3, as DNA: TGCAGCGTTGCCCTCCCGGGCGGGGAGAGGGAGCAGCCCCAGCATTTT. Protein product: CSVALPGGEREQPQHF.

This clone was seen a single time. V gene TRBV18 combines with J gene TRBJ2-3, with D perhaps TRBD1 (5 bases). CDR3 size: 13 residues. V dropped 4 bases and J dropped 6 bases, with 11 bases sitting between them. Germline CDR1 and CDR2: KGHSH and LQKENI. CDR3 sequence (DNA): TGTGCCAGCTCACGAGACAGATTGGATACGCAGTATTTT. Amino acids: CASSRDRLDTQYF.

In regard to this clone: The same CDR3 is also encoded by other DNA sequences in this sample. The V and J genes are TRBV30 and TRBJ1-3; weak D call: TRBD1 (6 bases). Germline assignment: CDR1 GTSNPN and CDR2 SVGIG (reference sequence). The CDR3 has 12 amino acids. Trimming pared 3 bases from V and 3 bases from J, leaving 6 bases between. CDR3 amino acids: CAWRDSGNTIYF. The DNA of the CDR3 is TGTGCCTGGAGGGACAGTGGAAACACCATATATTTT.

The chain's CDR3 is CASSRQPDREQYF. CDR3 sequence (DNA): TGTGCCAGCAGTAGACAACCCGACCGGGAGCAGTACTTC. The chain is built from TRBV6-5 and TRBJ2-7; no firm D call. The CDR3 runs 13 residues. Germline V lookup: CDR1 MNHEY, CDR2 SVGAGI. Trimming pared 5 bases from V and 7 bases from J, leaving 15 bases between.

The CDR3 loop is CASNPGGTYEQYF. CDR3 coding DNA: TGTGCCAGCAACCCGGGAGGAACCTACGAGCAGTACTTC. The chain uses TRBV11-2 and TRBJ2-7; TRBD2 aligns across 7 bases. The CDR3 totals 13 residues. The germline CDR1 and CDR2 sequences are SGHAT and FQNNGV. Trimming took 7 bases from V and 2 from J; bases not matched to a gene: 5. The entire variable domain, with the rest obtained from reference TRBV11-2 and TRBJ2-7, is as follows: EAGVAQSPRYKIIEKRQSVAFWCNPISGHATLYWYQQILGQGPKLLIQFQNNGVVDDSQLPKDRFSAERLKGVDSTLKIQPAKLEDSAVYLCASNPGGTYEQYFGPGTRLTVT.

This chain joins TRBV11-2 and TRBJ2-7, with D unclear. The length of the CDR3 is 14 residues. V was shortened by 1 base and J by 2 bases, with 9 bases between the two germline ends. CDR1 SGHAT and CDR2 FQNNGV come from the germline V gene. The CDR3 reads CASSLVRNPYEQYF. CDR3 nucleotide sequence: TGTGCCAGCAGCTTAGTCCGAAATCCCTACGAGCAGTACTTC.

The rearrangement uses TRBV5-4 and TRBJ2-1, with D uncertain. V was shortened by 1 base and J by 9 bases, with 17 bases between the two germline ends. CDR1 and CDR2 from the germline V gene are SGHNT and YYREEE (reference sequence). CDR3 length: 15 residues. CDR3 in amino acids: CASSLRTPGVAEQFF. The DNA for the CDR3 is TGTGCCAGCAGCTTGAGAACCCCCGGCGTTGCTGAGCAGTTCTTC.

This clone turned up a few times. V and J are TRBV27 and TRBJ1-3; D is possibly TRBD1 (6 bases). The germline V gene has CDR1 MNHEY and CDR2 SMNVEV (reference sequence). This CDR3 spans 15 amino acids. V was pared by 2 bases and J by 1 base, with 9 bases between. The CDR3 region is CASSLGGPSGNTIYF. In nucleotides, the CDR3 is TGTGCCAGCAGTTTAGGGGGGCCTTCTGGAAACACCATATATTTT.

The chain uses TRBV5-6 and TRBJ1-5, with 12 bases matching TRBD1. The CDR3 contains 19 residues. V shed 4 bases, J shed 0 bases, and the junction held 11 bases outside the gene matches. Per the germline V gene, CDR1 is SGHDT and CDR2 is YYEEEE. The CDR3 reads CASSLRRDRGPYSNQPQHF. CDR3 nucleotide sequence: TGTGCCAGCAGCCTGCGCCGGGACAGGGGGCCCTATAGCAATCAGCCCCAGCATTTT.

This clone was recorded once. V is TRBV30 and J is TRBJ1-6; possibly TRBD1 for D (6 bases). CDR3 length: 14 amino acids. Trimming stripped 5 bases from V and 10 bases from J, with 18 bases between. Germline CDR1 GTSNPN, CDR2 SVGIG (reference sequence). The CDR3 coding sequence is TGTGCCTGGGGGCACGTTACAGGGAGCTCACCCCTCCACTTT. Protein sequence: CAWGHVTGSSPLHF.